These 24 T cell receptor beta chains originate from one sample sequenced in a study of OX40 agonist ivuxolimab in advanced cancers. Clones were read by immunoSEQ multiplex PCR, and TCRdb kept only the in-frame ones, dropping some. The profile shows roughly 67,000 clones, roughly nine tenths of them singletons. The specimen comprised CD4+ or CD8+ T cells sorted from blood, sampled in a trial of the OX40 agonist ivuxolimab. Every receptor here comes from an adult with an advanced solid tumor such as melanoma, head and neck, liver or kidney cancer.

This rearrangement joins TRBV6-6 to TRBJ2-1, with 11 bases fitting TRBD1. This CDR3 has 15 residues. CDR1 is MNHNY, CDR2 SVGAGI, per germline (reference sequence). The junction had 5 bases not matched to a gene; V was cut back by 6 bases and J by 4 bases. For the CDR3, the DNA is TGTGCCAGCAGGGGGACAGGGGGGATTTACAATGAGCAGTTCTTC. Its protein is CASRGTGGIYNEQFF.

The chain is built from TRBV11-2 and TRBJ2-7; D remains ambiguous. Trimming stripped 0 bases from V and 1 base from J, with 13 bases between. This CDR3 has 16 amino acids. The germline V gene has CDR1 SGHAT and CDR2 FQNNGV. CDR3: CASSLDYQAASYEQYF. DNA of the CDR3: TGTGCCAGCAGCTTAGATTACCAGGCCGCGTCCTACGAGCAGTACTTC.

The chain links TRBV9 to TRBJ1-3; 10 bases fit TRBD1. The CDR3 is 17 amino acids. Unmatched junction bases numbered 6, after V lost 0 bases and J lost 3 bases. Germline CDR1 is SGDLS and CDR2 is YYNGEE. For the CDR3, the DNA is TGTGCCAGCAGCGTAGGGGACAGGGGAGGAAATGGAAACACCATATATTTT. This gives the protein CASSVGDRGGNGNTIYF.

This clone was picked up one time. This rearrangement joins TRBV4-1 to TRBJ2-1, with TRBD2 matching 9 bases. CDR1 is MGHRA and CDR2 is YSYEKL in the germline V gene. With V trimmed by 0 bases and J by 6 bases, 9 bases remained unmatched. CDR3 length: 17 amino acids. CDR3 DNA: TGCGCCAGCAGCCAAGAACCCGGGGGCGGGGGGGGCAATGAGCAGTTCTTC. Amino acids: CASSQEPGGGGGNEQFF.

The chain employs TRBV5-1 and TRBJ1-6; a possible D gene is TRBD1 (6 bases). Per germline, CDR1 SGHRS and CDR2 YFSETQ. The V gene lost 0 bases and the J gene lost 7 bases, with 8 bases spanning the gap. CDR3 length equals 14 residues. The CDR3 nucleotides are TGCGCCAGCAGCTTGGACAGGGCCAATTCACCCCTCCACTTT. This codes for CASSLDRANSPLHF.

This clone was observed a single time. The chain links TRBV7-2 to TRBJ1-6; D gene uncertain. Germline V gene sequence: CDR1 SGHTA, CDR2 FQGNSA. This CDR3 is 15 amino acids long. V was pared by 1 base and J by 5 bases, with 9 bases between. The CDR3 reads CASSLVPGNNSPLHF. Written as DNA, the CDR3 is TGTGCCAGCAGCTTAGTTCCGGGGAATAATTCACCCCTCCACTTT. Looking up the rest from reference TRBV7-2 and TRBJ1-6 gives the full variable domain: GAGVSQSPSNKVTEKGKDVELRCDPISGHTALYWYRQSLGQGLEFLIYFQGNSAPDKSGLPSDRFSAERTGGSVSTLTIQRTQQEDSAVYLCASSLVPGNNSPLHFGNGTRLTVT.

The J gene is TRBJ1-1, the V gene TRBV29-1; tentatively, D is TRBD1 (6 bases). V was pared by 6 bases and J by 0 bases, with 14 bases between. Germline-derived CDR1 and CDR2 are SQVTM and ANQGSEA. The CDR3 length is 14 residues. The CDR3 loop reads CSVLFGQLNTEAFF. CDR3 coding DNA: TGCAGCGTCCTCTTCGGACAGCTGAACACTGAAGCTTTCTTT.

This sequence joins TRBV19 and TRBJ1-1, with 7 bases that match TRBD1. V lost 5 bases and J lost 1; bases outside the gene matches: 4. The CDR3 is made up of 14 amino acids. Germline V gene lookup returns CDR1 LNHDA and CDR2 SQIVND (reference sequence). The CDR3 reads CASSSGQQNTEAFF. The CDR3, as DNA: TGTGCCAGTAGTTCGGGACAGCAGAACACTGAAGCTTTCTTT.

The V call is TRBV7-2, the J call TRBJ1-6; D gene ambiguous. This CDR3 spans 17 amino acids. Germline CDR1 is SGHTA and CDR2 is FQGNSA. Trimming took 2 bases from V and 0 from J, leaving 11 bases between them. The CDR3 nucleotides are TGTGCCAGCAGCTTAACTCTCCTGAGCTCCTATAATTCACCCCTCCACTTT. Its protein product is CASSLTLLSSYNSPLHF. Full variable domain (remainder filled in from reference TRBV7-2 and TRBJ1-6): GAGVSQSPSNKVTEKGKDVELRCDPISGHTALYWYRQSLGQGLEFLIYFQGNSAPDKSGLPSDRFSAERTGGSVSTLTIQRTQQEDSAVYLCASSLTLLSSYNSPLHFGNGTRLTVT.

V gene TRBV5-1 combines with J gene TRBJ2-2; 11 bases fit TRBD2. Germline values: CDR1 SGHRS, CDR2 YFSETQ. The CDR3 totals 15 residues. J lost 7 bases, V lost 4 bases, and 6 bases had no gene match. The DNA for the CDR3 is TGCGCCAGCAGCGCTACTAGCGGGAGAGGCGGGGAGCTGTTTTTT. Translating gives CASSATSGRGGELFF.

The chain's CDR3 is CASSYNSNQPQHF. In DNA, the CDR3 is TGTGCCAGCAGTTACAATAGCAATCAGCCCCAGCATTTT. V gene TRBV6-5 combines with J gene TRBJ1-5; no definite D call. Germline CDR1 and CDR2: MNHEY and SVGAGI. Between the trimmed V and J ends, which lost 2 bases and 0 bases, there was a span of 2 bases. CDR3 length: 13 residues.

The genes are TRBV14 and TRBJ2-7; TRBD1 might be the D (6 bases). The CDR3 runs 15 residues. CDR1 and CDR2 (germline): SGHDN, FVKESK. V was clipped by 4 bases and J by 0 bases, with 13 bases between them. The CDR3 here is CASSPSRTVSYEQYF. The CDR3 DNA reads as TGTGCCAGCAGCCCGTCCCGGACAGTCTCCTACGAGCAGTACTTC.

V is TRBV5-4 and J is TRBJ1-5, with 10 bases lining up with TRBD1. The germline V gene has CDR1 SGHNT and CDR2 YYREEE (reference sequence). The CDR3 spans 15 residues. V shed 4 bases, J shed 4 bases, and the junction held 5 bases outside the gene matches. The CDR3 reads CASSDWGQGNQPQHF. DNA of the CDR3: TGTGCCAGCAGCGACTGGGGACAGGGGAATCAGCCCCAGCATTTT.

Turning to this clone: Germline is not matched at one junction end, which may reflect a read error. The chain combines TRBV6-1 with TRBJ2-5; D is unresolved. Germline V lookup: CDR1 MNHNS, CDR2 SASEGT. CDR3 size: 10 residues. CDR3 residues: CASREETQYF. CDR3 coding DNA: TGTGCCAGCAGGGAAGAGACCCAGTACTTC.

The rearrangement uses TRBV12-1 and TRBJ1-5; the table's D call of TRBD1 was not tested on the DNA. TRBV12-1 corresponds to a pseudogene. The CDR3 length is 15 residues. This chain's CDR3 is CASSFAWQGNQPQHF. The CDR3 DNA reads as TGTGCCAGCAGCTTTGCCTGGCAGGGCAATCAGCCCCAGCATTTT.

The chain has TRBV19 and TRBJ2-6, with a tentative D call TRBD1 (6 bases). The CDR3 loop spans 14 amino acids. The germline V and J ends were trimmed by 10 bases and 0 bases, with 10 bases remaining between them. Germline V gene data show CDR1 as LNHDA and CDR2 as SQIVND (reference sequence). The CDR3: CATARGSGANVLTF. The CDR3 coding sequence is TGTGCCACCGCCAGGGGCTCTGGGGCCAACGTCCTGACTTTC. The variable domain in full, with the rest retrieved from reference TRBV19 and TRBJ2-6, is DGGITQSPKYLFRKEGQNVTLSCEQNLNHDAMYWYRQDPGQGLRLIYYSQIVNDFQKGDIAEGYSVSREKKESFPLTVTSAQKNPTAFYLCATARGSGANVLTFGAGSRLTVL.

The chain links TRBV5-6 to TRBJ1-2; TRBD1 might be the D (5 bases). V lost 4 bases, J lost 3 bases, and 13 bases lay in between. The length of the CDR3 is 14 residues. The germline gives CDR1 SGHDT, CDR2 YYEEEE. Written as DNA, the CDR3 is TGTGCCAGCAGCAAATCCAGGGCAGACTATGGCTACACCTTC. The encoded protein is CASSKSRADYGYTF.

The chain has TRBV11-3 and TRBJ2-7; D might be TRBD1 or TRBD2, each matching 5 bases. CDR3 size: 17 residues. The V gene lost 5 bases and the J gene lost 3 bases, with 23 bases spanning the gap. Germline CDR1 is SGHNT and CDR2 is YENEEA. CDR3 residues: CASSSVTGTSGIYEQYF. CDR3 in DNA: TGTGCCAGCAGCAGCGTAACCGGGACCTCGGGGATCTACGAGCAGTACTTC. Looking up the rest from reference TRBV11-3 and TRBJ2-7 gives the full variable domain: EAGVVQSPRYKIIEKKQPVAFWCNPISGHNTLYWYLQNLGQGPELLIRYENEEAVDDSQLPKDRFSAERLKGVDSTLKIQPAELGDSAVYLCASSSVTGTSGIYEQYFGPGTRLTVT.

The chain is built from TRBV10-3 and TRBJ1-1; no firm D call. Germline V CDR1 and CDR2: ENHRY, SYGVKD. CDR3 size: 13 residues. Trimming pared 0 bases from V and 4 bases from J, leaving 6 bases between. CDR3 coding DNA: TGTGCCATCAGTGAGTCGAAGGGCACTGAAGCTTTCTTT. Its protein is CAISESKGTEAFF.

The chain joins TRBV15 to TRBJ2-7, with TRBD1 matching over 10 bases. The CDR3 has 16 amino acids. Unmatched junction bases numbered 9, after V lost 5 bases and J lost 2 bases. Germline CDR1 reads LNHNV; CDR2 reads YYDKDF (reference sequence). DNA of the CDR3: TGTGCCACCAGCCCCTCAATGACAGGGGGCACCTACGAGCAGTACTTC. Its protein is CATSPSMTGGTYEQYF.

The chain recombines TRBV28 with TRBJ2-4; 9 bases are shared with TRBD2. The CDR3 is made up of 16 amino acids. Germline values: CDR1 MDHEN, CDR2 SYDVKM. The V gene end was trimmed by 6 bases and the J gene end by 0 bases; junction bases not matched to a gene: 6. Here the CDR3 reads CASRNGLAIAKNIQYF. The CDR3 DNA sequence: TGTGCCAGCAGGAACGGACTAGCGATAGCCAAAAACATTCAGTACTTC.

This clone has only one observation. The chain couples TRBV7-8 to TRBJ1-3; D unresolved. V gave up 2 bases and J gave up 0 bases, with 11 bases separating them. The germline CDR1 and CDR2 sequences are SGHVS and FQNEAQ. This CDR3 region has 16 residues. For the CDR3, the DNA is TGTGCCAGCAGCTTATATCACTCAGCCTCTGGAAACACCATATATTTT. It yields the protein CASSLYHSASGNTIYF.

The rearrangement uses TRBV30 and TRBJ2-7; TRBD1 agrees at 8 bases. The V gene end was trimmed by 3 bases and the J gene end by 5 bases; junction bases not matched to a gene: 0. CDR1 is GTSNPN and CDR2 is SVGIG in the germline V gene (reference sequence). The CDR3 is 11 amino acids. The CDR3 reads CAWRDRDEQYF. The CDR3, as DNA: TGTGCCTGGAGGGACAGGGACGAGCAGTACTTC.

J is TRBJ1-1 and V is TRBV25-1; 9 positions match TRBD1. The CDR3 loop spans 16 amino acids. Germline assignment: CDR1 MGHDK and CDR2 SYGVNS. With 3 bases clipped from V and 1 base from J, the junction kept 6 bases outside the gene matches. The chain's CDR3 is CASSDTGGPKNTEAFF. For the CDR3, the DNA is TGTGCCAGCAGTGATACAGGGGGCCCCAAGAACACTGAAGCTTTCTTT.